Sequencing of this T cell receptor (beta chain) was carried out in a study of T-cell memory formation after mild COVID-19 (dated by TCRdb to the early 2020s). Notes on the research overall: Most TCR sequence clusters were specific to one of the two donors. In a couple of donors, T-cell clones that expanded and contracted after mild COVID-19 were tracked by sequencing TCRalpha and TCRbeta repertoires over time. Two young, previously healthy adult volunteers, one female and one male, were included in the cohort.

Ficoll-Paque density gradient centrifugation was used to isolate PBMCs. Data came from an Illumina NovaSeq 6000. TCRalpha and TCRbeta cDNA libraries were built by 5'RACE with constant-segment primers, adding sample barcodes and unique molecular identifiers. Trizol reagent was used to extract RNA from every sample. Libraries were amplified in two PCR steps, with a second sample barcode and Illumina TruSeq adapters added in the second step. Sequencing of libraries was performed on an Illumina NovaSeq with 2 x 150 bp paired-end reads. The source study handled its data this way. Demultiplexing of reads and collapsing into UMI-guided consensus sequences were performed with migec v1.2.7. Using mixcr v2.1.11, UMI consensuses were aligned to TRA and TRB V and J templates and then assembled into clonotypes. Expanded or contracted clonotypes were those called significant by both edgeR and NoisET, with noise models trained on biological replicates. For edgeR calls, the thresholds were a false discovery rate-adjusted p below 0.01 and a log2 fold-change of 1. As an exploratory analysis of dynamics, PCA with hierarchical clustering was applied to max-normalized trajectories of the 1000 most abundant clonotypes. Separately sequenced CD4+ and CD8+ repertoires were used to assign the CD4 or CD8 phenotype of responding clones. TCRdb trimmed the raw reads at Q25, called clones with MiXCR and kept productive beta chains. CDR3 protein sequences are deduplicated, and each keeps its most common genes and DNA. In this record, the V and J calls reflect TCRdb's handling and not the investigators' own analysis. The sample data list 85,000 to 130,000 distinct CDR3 sequences, and 9.5% to 15% of these were observed just once. The ten top clones hold about 27% of the sample.

Here is what the overall study found, with its caveats: The study included only a couple of mild cases, and larger cohorts that include severe cases with pre-infection samples were judged to be necessary. Contracting CD4+ clones appeared mostly in the CM and EM memory subsets, whereas CD8+ clones were enriched in EMRA. Clones that contracted from day 15 to 85 showed balanced CD4/CD8 phenotypes, whereas a second wave of clones that expanded from day 15 to 37 leaned towards CD4+. SARS-CoV-2 specificity of the second-wave clones peaking on day 37 was not confirmed. The detection of some responding clones in pre-infection memory suggests that pre-existing cross-reactive memory T cells joined the SARS-CoV-2 response.

Trimming leaves V shorter by 0 bases and J shorter by 5 bases, with the junction holding 4 bases beyond the gene matches. The CDR1 and CDR2 encoded by the germline V gene are SGHDT and YYEEEE. The cysteine opens and the phenylalanine closes a CDR3 of 16 amino acids. Just CDR3 DNA is preserved here, 48 bases in frame from base 1. This clonotype was seen ten or more times. Its specific antigen is unknown. No base quality information exists; no much larger clone differs at one position. Material: PBMCs or a T cell subset sorted from them (not recorded which). The TCR comes from an adult woman who had mild COVID-19 (a few samples of this study predate the infection). The sample titles of this study are shuffled in the database, so cell type and time point are left out; the donor was told from shared clones. The rearrangement combines TRBV5-6 with TRBJ2-1, and 11 junctional nucleotides match TRBD2. CDR3 sequence: CASSLVLAGENNEQFF. The DNA sequence is as follows: TGTGCCAGCAGCTTGGTACTAGCGGGGGAAAACAATGAGCAGTTCTTC.